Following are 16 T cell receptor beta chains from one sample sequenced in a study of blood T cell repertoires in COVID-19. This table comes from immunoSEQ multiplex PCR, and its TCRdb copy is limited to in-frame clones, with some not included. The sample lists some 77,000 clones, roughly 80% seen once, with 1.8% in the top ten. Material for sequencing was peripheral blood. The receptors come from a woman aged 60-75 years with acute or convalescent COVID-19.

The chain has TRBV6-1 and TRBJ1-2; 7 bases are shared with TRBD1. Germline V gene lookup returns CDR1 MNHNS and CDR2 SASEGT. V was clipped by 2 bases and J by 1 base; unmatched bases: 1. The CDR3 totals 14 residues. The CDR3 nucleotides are TGTGCCAGCAGTGAAAGACAGGGTAACTATGGCTACACCTTC. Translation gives CASSERQGNYGYTF.

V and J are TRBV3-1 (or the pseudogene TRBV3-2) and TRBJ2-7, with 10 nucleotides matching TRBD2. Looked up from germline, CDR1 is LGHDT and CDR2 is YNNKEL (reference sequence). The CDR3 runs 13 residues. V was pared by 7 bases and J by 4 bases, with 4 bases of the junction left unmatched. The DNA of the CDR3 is TGTGCCAGCAACCTAGCGGGGGAGTACGAGCAGTACTTC. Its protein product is CASNLAGEYEQYF.

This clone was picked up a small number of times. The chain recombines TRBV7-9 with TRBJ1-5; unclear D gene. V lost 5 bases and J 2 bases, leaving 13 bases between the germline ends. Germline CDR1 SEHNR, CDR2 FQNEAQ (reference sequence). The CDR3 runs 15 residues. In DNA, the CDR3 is TGTGCCAGCAGCCCGGACGGGAAGGGCAATCAGCCCCAGCATTTT. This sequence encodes CASSPDGKGNQPQHF.

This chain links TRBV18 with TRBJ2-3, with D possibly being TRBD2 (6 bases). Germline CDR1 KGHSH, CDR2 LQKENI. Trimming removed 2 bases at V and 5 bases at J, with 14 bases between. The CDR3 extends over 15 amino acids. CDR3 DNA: TGTGCCAGCTCACCAGGGAGGCCACGGGAAGATACGCAGTATTTT. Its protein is CASSPGRPREDTQYF.

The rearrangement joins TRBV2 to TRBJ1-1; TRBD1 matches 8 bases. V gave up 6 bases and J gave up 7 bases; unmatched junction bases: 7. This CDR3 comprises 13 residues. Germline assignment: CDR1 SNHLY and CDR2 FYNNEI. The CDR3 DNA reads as TGTGCCAGCAGACAGACAGGGGTTAATGAAGCTTTCTTT. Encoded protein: CASRQTGVNEAFF.

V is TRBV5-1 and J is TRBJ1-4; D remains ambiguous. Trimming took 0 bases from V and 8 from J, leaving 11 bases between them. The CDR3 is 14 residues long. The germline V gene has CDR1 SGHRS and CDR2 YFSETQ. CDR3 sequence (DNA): TGCGCCAGCAGCTTGGGCGGGCCTGAGGAAAAACTGTTTTTT. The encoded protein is CASSLGGPEEKLFF.

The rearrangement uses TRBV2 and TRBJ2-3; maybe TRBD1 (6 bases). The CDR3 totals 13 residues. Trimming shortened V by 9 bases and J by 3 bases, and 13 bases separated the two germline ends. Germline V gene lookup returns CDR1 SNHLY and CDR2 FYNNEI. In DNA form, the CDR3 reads TGTGCCAGTCCGCGACAGGTGACAGATACGCAGTATTTT. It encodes CASPRQVTDTQYF.

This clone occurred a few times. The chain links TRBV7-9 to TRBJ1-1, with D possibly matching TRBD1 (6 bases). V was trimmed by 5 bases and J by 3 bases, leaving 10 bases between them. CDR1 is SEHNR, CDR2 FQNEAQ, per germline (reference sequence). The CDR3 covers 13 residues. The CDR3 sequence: CASSPKGDTEAFF. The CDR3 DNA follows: TGTGCCAGCAGCCCCAAGGGGGACACTGAAGCTTTCTTT.

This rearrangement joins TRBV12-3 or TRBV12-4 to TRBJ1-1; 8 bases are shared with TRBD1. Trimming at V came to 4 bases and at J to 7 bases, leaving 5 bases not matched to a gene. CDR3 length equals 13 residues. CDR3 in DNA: TGTGCCAGCAGTTATATACAGGGGGGTGAAGCTTTCTTT. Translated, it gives CASSYIQGGEAFF.

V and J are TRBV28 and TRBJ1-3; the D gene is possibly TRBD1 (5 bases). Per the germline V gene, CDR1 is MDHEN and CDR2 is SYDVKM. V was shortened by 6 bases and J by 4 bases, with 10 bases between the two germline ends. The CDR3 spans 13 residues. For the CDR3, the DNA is TGTGCCAGCAGCCCGGGGGTAGGAAACACCATATATTTT. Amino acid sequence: CASSPGVGNTIYF.

CDR3 residues: CASSQERGSSPLHF. The CDR3 DNA is TGTGCCAGCAGCCAAGAAAGGGGAAGCTCACCCCTCCACTTT. The chain recombines TRBV14 with TRBJ1-6; a possible D gene is TRBD1 (5 bases). This CDR3 has 14 amino acids. With 0 bases removed from V and 10 bases from J, the gap between germline ends came to 10 bases. Germline CDR1 reads SGHDN; CDR2 reads FVKESK.

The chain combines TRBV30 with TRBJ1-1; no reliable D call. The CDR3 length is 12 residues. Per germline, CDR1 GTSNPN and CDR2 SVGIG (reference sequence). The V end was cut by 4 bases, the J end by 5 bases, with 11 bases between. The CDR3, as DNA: TGTGCCTGGAAATTCGAGCGTACTGAAGCTTTCTTT. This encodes CAWKFERTEAFF.

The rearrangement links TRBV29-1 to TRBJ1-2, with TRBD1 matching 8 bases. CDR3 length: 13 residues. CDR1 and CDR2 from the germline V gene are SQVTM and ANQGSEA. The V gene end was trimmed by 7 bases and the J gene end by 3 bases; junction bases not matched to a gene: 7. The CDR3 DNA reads TGCAGCGCTAGACAGGGGATAGACTATGGCTACACCTTC. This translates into CSARQGIDYGYTF.

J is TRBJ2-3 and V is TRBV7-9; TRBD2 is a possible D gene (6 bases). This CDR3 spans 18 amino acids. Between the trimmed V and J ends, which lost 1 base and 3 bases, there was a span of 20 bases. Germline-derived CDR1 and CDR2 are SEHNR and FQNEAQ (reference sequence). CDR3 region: CASSLGGGVQRRTDTQYF. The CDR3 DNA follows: TGTGCCAGCAGCTTAGGCGGCGGGGTGCAAAGACGGACAGATACGCAGTATTTT.

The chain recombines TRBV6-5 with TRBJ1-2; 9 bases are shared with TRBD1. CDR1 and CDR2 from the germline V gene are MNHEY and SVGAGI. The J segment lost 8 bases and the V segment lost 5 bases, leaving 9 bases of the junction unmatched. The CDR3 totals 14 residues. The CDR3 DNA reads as TGTGCCAGCAGTCGGGACAGGGTCATTTCGGGCTACACCTTC. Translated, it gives CASSRDRVISGYTF.

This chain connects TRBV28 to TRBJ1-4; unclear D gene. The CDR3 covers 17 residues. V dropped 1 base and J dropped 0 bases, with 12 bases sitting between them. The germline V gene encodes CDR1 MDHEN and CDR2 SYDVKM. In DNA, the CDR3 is TGTGCCAGCAGTTTATCGGGTGGATCGGCAACTAATGAAAAACTGTTTTTT. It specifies CASSLSGGSATNEKLFF.